This T cell receptor beta chain was found in a study of beta chain features in type 1 diabetes. The CDR3 totals 16 residues. V was pared by 5 bases and J by 5 bases, with 6 bases of the junction left unmatched. Germline V lookup: CDR1 MDHEN, CDR2 SYDVKM. Reverse transcribing all isolated RNA meant expressed TCRB transcripts were sequenced. Clones were sequenced by immunoSEQ multiplex PCR, and TCRdb holds only the in-frame ones, with some missing. This table has hundreds of thousands of clones, approximately 30% appearing once. Input material: naive CD4+ T cells from blood. This TCR was recovered from a man between 18 and 29 years old in good health. This chain uses TRBV28 with TRBJ2-7, with TRBD2 matching over 16 bases. Here the CDR3 reads CASSPGTSGRGNEQYF. CDR3 sequence (DNA): TGTGCCAGCAGTCCGGGGACTAGCGGGAGGGGAAACGAGCAGTACTTC. Complete variable domain (other parts from reference TRBV28 and TRBJ2-7): DVKVTQSSRYLVKRTGEKVFLECVQDMDHENMFWYRQDPGLGLRLIYFSYDVKMKEKGDIPEGYSVSREKKERFSLILESASTNQTSMYLCASSPGTSGRGNEQYFGPGTRLTVT.